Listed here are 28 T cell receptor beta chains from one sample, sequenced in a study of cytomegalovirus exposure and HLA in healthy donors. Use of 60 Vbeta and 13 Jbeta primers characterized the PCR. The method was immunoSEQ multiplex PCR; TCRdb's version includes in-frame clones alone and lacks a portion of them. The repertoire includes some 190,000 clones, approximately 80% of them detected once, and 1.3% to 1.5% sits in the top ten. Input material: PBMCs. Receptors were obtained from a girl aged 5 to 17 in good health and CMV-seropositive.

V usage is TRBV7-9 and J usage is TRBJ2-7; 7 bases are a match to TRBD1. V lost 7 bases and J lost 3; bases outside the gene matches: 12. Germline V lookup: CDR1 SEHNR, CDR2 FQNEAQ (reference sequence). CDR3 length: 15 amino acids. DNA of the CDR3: TGTGCCAGCACCGCCCGATCGGGACAGAGCTACGAGCAGTACTTC. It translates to CASTARSGQSYEQYF.

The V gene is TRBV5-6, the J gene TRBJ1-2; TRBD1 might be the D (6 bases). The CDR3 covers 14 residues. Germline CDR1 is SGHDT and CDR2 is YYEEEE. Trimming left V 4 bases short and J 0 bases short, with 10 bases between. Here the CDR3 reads CASSQGSTNYGYTF. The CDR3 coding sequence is TGTGCCAGCAGCCAGGGGTCAACTAACTATGGCTACACCTTC.

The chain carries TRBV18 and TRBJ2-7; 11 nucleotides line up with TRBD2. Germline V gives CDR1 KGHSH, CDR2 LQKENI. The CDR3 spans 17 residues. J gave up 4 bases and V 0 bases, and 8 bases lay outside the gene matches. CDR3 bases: TGTGCCAGCTCACCACCCTTTTCTAGCGGGAGGATTTACGAGCAGTACTTC. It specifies CASSPPFSSGRIYEQYF.

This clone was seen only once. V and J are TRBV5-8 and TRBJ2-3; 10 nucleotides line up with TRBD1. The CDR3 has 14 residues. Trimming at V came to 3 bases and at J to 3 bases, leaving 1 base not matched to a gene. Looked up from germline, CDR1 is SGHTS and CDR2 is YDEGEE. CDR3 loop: CASSWDRGTDTQYF. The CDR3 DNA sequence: TGTGCCAGCAGCTGGGACAGGGGAACAGATACGCAGTATTTT. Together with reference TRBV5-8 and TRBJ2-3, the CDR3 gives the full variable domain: EAGVTQSPTHLIKTRGQQATLRCSPISGHTSVYWYQQALGLGLQFLLWYDEGEERNRGNFPPRFSGRQFPNYSSELNVNALELEDSALYLCASSWDRGTDTQYFGPGTRLTVL.

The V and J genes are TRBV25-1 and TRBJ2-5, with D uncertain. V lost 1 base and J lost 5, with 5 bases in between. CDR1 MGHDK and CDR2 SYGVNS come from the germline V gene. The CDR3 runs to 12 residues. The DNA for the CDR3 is TGTGCCAGCAGTGAATCCATGGAGACCCAGTACTTC. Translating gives CASSESMETQYF.

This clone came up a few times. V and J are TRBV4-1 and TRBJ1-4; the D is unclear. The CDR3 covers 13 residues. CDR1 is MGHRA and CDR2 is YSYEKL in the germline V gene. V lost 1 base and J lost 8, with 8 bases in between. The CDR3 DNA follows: TGCGCCAGCAGCCAAGCCGTCGGGGAAAAACTGTTTTTT. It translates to CASSQAVGEKLFF.

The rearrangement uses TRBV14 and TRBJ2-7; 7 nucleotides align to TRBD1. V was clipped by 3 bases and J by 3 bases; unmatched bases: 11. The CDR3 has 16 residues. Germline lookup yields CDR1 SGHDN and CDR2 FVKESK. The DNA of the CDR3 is TGTGCCAGCAGCCAGACGACAGGGCGGACCTACTACGAGCAGTACTTC. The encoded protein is CASSQTTGRTYYEQYF. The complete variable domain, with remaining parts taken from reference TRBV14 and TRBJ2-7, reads EAGVTQFPSHSVIEKGQTVTLRCDPISGHDNLYWYRRVMGKEIKFLLHFVKESKQDESGMPNNRFLAERTGGTYSTLKVQPAELEDSGVYFCASSQTTGRTYYEQYFGPGTRLTVT.

CDR3 amino acids: CASSPEPSGRNEQFF. In DNA form, the CDR3 reads TGTGCCAGCAGCCCGGAACCTAGCGGGAGGAATGAGCAGTTCTTC. The V and J genes are TRBV9 and TRBJ2-1; TRBD2 matches 11 bases. The V gene's germline CDR1 is SGDLS and CDR2 YYNGEE. Trimming took 4 bases from V and 7 from J; bases not matched to a gene: 7. The CDR3 sequence is 15 residues long.

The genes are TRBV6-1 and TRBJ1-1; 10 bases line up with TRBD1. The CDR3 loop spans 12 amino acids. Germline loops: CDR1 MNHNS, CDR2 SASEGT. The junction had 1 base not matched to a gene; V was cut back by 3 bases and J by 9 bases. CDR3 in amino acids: CASSETGGQAFF. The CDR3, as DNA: TGTGCCAGCAGTGAGACAGGGGGCCAAGCTTTCTTT.

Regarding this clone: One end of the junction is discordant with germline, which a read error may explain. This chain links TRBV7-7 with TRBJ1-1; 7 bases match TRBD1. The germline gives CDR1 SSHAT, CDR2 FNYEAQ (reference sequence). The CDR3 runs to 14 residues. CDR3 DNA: TGTGCTAGCAGCCCAATAACAGGGGTTACTGAAGCTTTCTTT. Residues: CASSPITGVTEAFF.

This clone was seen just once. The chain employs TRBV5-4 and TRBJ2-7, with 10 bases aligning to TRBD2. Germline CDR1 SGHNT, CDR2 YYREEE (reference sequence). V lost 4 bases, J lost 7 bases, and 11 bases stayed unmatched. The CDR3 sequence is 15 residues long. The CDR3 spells CASSLVASGSREQYF. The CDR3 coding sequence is TGTGCCAGCAGCCTCGTGGCTAGCGGGAGTCGGGAGCAGTACTTC.

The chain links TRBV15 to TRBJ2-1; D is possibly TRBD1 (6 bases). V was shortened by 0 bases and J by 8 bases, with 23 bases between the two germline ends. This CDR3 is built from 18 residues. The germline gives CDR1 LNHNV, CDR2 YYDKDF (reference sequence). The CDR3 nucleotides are TGTGCCACCAGCAGAGATCTCGTGTTCAGGGGTCGGCTTCATGAGCAGTTCTTC. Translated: CATSRDLVFRGRLHEQFF.

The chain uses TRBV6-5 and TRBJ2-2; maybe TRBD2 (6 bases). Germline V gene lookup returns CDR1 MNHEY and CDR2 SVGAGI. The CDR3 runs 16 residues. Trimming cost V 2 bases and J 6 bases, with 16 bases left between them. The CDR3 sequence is CASSYRPGVGPGELFF. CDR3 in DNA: TGTGCCAGCAGTTACCGCCCGGGAGTGGGGCCCGGGGAGCTGTTTTTT.

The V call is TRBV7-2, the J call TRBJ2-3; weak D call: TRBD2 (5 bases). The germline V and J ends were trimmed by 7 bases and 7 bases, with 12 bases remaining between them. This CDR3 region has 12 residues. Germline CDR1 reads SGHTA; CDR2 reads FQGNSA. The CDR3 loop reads CASNQWRNTQYF. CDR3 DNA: TGTGCCAGCAACCAGTGGAGGAATACGCAGTATTTT.

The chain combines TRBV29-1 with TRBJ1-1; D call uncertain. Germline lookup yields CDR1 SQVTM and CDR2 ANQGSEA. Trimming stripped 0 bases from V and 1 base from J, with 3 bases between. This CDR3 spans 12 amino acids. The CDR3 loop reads CSVEDRNTEAFF. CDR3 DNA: TGCAGCGTTGAAGATCGGAACACTGAAGCTTTCTTT. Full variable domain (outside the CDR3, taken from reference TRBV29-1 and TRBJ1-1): SAVISQKPSRDICQRGTSLTIQCQVDSQVTMMFWYRQQPGQSLTLIATANQGSEATYESGFVIDKFPISRPNLTFSTLTVSNMSPEDSSIYLCSVEDRNTEAFFGQGTRLTVV.

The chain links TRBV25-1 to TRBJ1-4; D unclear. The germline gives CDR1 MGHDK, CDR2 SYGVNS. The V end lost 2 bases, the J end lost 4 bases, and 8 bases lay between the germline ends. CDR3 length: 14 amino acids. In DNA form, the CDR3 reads TGTGCCAGCAGTGAAAATATGAGTAATGAAAAACTGTTTTTT. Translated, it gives CASSENMSNEKLFF.

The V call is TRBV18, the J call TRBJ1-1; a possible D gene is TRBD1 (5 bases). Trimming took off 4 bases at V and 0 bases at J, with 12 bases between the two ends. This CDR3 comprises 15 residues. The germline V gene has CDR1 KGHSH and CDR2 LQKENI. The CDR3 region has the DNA TGTGCCAGCTCACAAACCAGGGAAATGAACACTGAAGCTTTCTTT. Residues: CASSQTREMNTEAFF.

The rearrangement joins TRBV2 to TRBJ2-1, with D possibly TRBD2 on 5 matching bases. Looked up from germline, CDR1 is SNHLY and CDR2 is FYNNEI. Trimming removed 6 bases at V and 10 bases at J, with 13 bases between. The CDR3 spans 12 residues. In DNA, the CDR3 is TGTGCCAGCAGCGAGGGTTCGGGGGAGCAGTTCTTC. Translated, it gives CASSEGSGEQFF.

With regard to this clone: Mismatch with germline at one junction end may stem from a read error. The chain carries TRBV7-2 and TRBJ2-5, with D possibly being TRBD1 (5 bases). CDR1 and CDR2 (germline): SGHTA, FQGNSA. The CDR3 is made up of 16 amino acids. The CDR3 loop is CASTLRPWGGQETQYF. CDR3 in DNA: TGTGCCAGCACCTTACGCCCTTGGGGCGGTCAAGAGACCCAGTACTTC.

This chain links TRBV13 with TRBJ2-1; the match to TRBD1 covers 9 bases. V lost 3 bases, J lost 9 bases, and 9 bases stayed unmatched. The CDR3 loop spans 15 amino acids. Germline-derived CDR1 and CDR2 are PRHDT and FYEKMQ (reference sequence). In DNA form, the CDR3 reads TGTGCCAGCAGCTTGCGGGACAGGGAGTATGCTGAGCAGTTCTTC. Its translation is CASSLRDREYAEQFF.

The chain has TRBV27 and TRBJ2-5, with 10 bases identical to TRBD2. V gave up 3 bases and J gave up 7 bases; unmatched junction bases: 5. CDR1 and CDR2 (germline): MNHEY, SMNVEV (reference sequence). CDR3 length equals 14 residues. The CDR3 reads CASSFKRGGGTQYF. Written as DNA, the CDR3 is TGTGCCAGCAGTTTTAAGCGGGGGGGAGGGACCCAGTACTTC.

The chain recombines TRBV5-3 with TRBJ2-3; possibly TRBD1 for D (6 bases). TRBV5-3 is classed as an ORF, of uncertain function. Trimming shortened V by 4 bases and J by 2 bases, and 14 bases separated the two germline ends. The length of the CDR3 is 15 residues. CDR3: CARSPWTAFTDTQYF. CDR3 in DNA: TGTGCCAGAAGCCCGTGGACAGCGTTCACAGATACGCAGTATTTT.

Written as DNA, the CDR3 is TGTGCCAGTAGTACTCTCACAGGGTCCTGGCCTCCCGAGCAGTACTTC. Protein product: CASSTLTGSWPPEQYF. J is TRBJ2-7 and V is TRBV19; D possibly corresponds to TRBD1 (6 bases). This CDR3 spans 16 amino acids. Germline V lookup: CDR1 LNHDA, CDR2 SQIVND (reference sequence). The ends were cut back, 4 bases at V and 6 bases at J, with 22 bases in the middle.

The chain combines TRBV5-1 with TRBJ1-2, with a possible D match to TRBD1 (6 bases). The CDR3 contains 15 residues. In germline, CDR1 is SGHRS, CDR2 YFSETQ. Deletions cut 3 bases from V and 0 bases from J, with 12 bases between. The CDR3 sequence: CASSSTGDPNYGYTF. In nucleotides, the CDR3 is TGCGCCAGCAGCTCGACAGGCGACCCTAACTATGGCTACACCTTC.

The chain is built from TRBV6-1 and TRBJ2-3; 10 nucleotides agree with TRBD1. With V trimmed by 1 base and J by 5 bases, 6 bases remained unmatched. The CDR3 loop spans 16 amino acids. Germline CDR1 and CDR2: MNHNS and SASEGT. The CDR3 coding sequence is TGTGCCAGCAGTGAAGACGGGTGGACAGGGGGAGATACGCAGTATTTT. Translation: CASSEDGWTGGDTQYF.

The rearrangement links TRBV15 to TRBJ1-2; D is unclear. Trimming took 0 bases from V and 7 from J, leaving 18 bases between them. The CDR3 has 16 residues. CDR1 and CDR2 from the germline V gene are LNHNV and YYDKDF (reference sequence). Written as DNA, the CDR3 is TGTGCCACCAGCAGAGATGTAGAGGGAAGTACTCCTGGCTACACCTTC. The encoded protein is CATSRDVEGSTPGYTF. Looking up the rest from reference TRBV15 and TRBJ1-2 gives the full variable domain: DAMVIQNPRYQVTQFGKPVTLSCSQTLNHNVMYWYQQKSSQAPKLLFHYYDKDFNNEADTPDNFQSRRPNTSFCFLDIRSPGLGDTAMYLCATSRDVEGSTPGYTFGSGTRLTVV.

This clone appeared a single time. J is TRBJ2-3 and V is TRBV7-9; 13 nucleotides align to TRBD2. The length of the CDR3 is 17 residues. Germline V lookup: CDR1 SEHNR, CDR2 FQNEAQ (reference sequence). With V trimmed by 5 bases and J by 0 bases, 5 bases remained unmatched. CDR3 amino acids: CASSPRTSGRSTDTQYF. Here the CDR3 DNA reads TGTGCCAGCAGCCCGAGGACTAGCGGGAGAAGCACAGATACGCAGTATTTT.

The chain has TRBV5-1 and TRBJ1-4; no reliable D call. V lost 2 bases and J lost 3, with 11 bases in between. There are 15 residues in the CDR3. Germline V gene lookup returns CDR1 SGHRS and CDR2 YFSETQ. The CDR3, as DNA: TGCGCCAGCAGCTTACAAGGACTGGCTAATGAAAAACTGTTTTTT. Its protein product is CASSLQGLANEKLFF.